The 26 T cell receptor beta chains in this list originate from one sample, sequenced in a study of neoadjuvant anti-PD-1 for oral cavity cancer. Sequenced by immunoSEQ multiplex PCR; TCRdb stores in-frame clones only, minus some. The sample records about 9,800 clones, roughly 62% being singletons. Sample time point: after neoadjuvant nivolumab, at surgical resection. The sequenced sample was PBMCs, obtained after nivolumab (anti-PD-1) treatment. The receptors originated from a person aged 40 to 85 with oral cavity squamous cell carcinoma.

The rearrangement links TRBV10-2 to TRBJ1-2; 9 nucleotides match TRBD1. V shed 6 bases and J 0 bases; nucleotides not matched to a gene: 8. There are 16 residues in the CDR3. Germline V CDR1 and CDR2: WSHSY, SAAADI. CDR3: CASSEDRGMANYGYTF. The DNA for the CDR3 is TGCGCCAGCAGCGAGGACAGGGGTATGGCTAACTATGGCTACACCTTC.

J is TRBJ2-7 and V is TRBV5-1, with TRBD1 matching 7 bases. With 1 base clipped from V and 4 bases from J, the junction kept 8 bases outside the gene matches. Germline V gene sequence: CDR1 SGHRS, CDR2 YFSETQ. The length of the CDR3 is 15 residues. The CDR3 DNA reads TGCGCCAGCAGCTTGACAGGGGCTTATGGATACGAGCAGTACTTC. This sequence encodes CASSLTGAYGYEQYF.

The chain employs TRBV11-2 and TRBJ2-1; 7 nucleotides align to TRBD1. The CDR3 totals 15 residues. Germline V gene data show CDR1 as SGHAT and CDR2 as FQNNGV. With V trimmed by 0 bases and J by 4 bases, 3 bases remained unmatched. The CDR3 DNA sequence: TGTGCCAGCAGCTTAGAAGGCAGGGGGTACAATGAGCAGTTCTTC. This encodes CASSLEGRGYNEQFF.

This clone turned up a few times. This chain uses TRBV7-2 with TRBJ1-2; D is undetermined. CDR1 SGHTA and CDR2 FQGNSA come from the germline V gene. V lost 6 bases, J lost 0 bases, and 14 bases lay in between. The CDR3 contains 15 residues. CDR3: CASSASYGANYGYTF. DNA of the CDR3: TGTGCCAGCAGTGCCTCATATGGGGCTAACTATGGCTACACCTTC.

The rearrangement uses TRBV5-1 and TRBJ2-1; TRBD2 matches at 15 bases. Germline CDR1 and CDR2: SGHRS and YFSETQ. The CDR3 is made up of 16 amino acids. V gave up 2 bases and J gave up 9 bases; unmatched junction bases: 6. The CDR3 nucleotides are TGCGCCAGCAGCTTTACCGGGACTAGCGGGAGGCGTGAGCAGTTCTTC. Amino acids: CASSFTGTSGRREQFF.

CDR3: CASSRKGGGRSSYNEQFF. CDR3 nucleotide sequence: TGTGCCAGCAGCCGAAAAGGGGGGGGGCGAAGCTCCTACAATGAGCAGTTCTTC. The rearrangement uses TRBV5-4 and TRBJ2-1; D might be TRBD2 (7 bases). Germline CDR1 is SGHNT and CDR2 is YYREEE (reference sequence). The CDR3 has 18 amino acids. V lost 4 bases and J lost 0, with 20 bases in between.

The rearrangement joins TRBV6-5 to TRBJ1-2; D unresolved. The CDR3 sequence is 16 residues long. Per the germline V gene, CDR1 is MNHEY and CDR2 is SVGAGI. V shed 0 bases and J shed 3 bases, with 14 bases lying between them. The CDR3 is CASSYSGYSGDYGYTF. CDR3 bases: TGTGCCAGCAGTTACTCGGGGTACAGCGGAGACTATGGCTACACCTTC.

This chain links TRBV5-1 with TRBJ2-2; D is unresolved. With 0 bases removed from V and 4 bases from J, the gap between germline ends came to 10 bases. Germline assignment: CDR1 SGHRS and CDR2 YFSETQ. This CDR3 is built from 15 residues. CDR3 coding DNA: TGCGCCAGCAGCTTGGCCCTGGCGAGCACCGGGGAGCTGTTTTTT. Translated: CASSLALASTGELFF.

The chain carries TRBV19 and TRBJ1-2; perhaps TRBD1 as D (6 bases). Germline V gene sequence: CDR1 LNHDA, CDR2 SQIVND (reference sequence). The CDR3 length is 17 residues. The V end was cut by 2 bases, the J end by 6 bases, with 22 bases between. CDR3 in amino acids: CASSIRVGYRVGHGYTF. The CDR3, as DNA: TGTGCCAGTAGTATAAGGGTCGGATACAGGGTTGGACATGGCTACACCTTC.

The chain carries TRBV27 and TRBJ2-3, with 10 positions matching TRBD1. The CDR3 sequence is 15 residues long. The germline V gene has CDR1 MNHEY and CDR2 SMNVEV (reference sequence). Trimming removed 2 bases from V and 4 bases from J; junction bases left unmatched: 3. The CDR3 is CASSLLGQGADTQYF. CDR3 coding DNA: TGTGCCAGCAGTTTACTAGGACAGGGGGCAGATACGCAGTATTTT.

V and J are TRBV27 and TRBJ1-1; TRBD1 is a possible D gene (6 bases). Trimming took off 2 bases at V and 5 bases at J, with 9 bases between the two ends. Germline V gives CDR1 MNHEY, CDR2 SMNVEV (reference sequence). The CDR3 is 13 amino acids. CDR3 sequence: CASSLGRGTEAFF. The CDR3 DNA reads TGTGCCAGCAGTTTAGGCAGGGGAACTGAAGCTTTCTTT.

This chain joins TRBV28 and TRBJ2-3; TRBD2 agrees at 15 bases. The CDR3 runs to 18 residues. J lost 2 bases, V lost 5 bases, and 8 bases had no gene match. Looked up from germline, CDR1 is MDHEN and CDR2 is SYDVKM. Here the CDR3 reads CASSPGLAGGRDTDTQYF. The CDR3 DNA reads as TGTGCCAGCAGTCCAGGACTAGCGGGAGGGAGGGACACAGATACGCAGTATTTT.

This chain uses TRBV5-1 with TRBJ1-4; unclear D gene. The germline V and J ends were trimmed by 5 bases and 8 bases, with 19 bases remaining between them. This CDR3 is 15 amino acids long. CDR1 SGHRS and CDR2 YFSETQ come from the germline V gene. CDR3 region: CASSSTGRREEKLFF. The CDR3 nucleotides read TGCGCCAGCAGTTCAACGGGAAGAAGAGAGGAAAAACTGTTTTTT.

The V and J genes are TRBV6-5 and TRBJ2-2; 8 positions agree with TRBD2. Germline values: CDR1 MNHEY, CDR2 SVGAGI. After removal of 8 bases from V and 4 bases from J, the junction contained 6 bases not matched to a gene. CDR3 length: 14 amino acids. The CDR3 nucleotides are TGTGCCAGCCAGCGTAGCGGGGCCACCGGGGAGCTGTTTTTT. Residues: CASQRSGATGELFF.

The gene calls are TRBV19 and TRBJ1-1, with unresolved D. Trimming took 10 bases from V and 0 from J, leaving 9 bases between them. CDR1 and CDR2 (germline): LNHDA, SQIVND (reference sequence). CDR3 length: 12 amino acids. In DNA, the CDR3 is TGTGCCACCAGGACGGTGAACACTGAAGCTTTCTTT. It encodes CATRTVNTEAFF.

The chain joins TRBV19 to TRBJ2-1, with TRBD2 as a possible D gene (7 bases). This CDR3 region has 16 residues. V dropped 7 bases and J dropped 0 bases, with 16 bases sitting between them. Germline V gene data show CDR1 as LNHDA and CDR2 as SQIVND (reference sequence). This CDR3 is CASTYDRGASYNEQFF. CDR3 nucleotide sequence: TGTGCCAGTACATACGATCGGGGGGCCTCCTACAATGAGCAGTTCTTC.

The chain is built from TRBV5-4 and TRBJ1-1; 9 bases agree with TRBD1. Germline V gives CDR1 SGHNT, CDR2 YYREEE (reference sequence). V lost 4 bases and J lost 2; bases outside the gene matches: 6. There are 15 residues in the CDR3. CDR3 bases: TGTGCCAGCAGCCCGGGACAGGGAGGTAACACTGAAGCTTTCTTT. Translated: CASSPGQGGNTEAFF.

V usage is TRBV6-4 and J usage is TRBJ2-2; perhaps TRBD2 as D (6 bases). The germline V and J ends were trimmed by 5 bases and 9 bases, with 16 bases remaining between them. The CDR3 sequence is 14 residues long. CDR1 is MRHNA and CDR2 is SNTAGT in the germline V gene. CDR3 loop: CASSPRGESRELFF. The CDR3 bases are TGTGCCAGCAGTCCGCGGGGAGAATCCCGGGAGCTGTTTTTT.

V is TRBV9 and J is TRBJ2-2; D gene ambiguous. Trimming removed 2 bases at V and 7 bases at J, with 9 bases between. Germline V gives CDR1 SGDLS, CDR2 YYNGEE. The CDR3 is made up of 13 amino acids. CDR3: CASSVILGGELFF. The CDR3 nucleotides are TGTGCCAGCAGCGTGATCCTCGGCGGGGAGCTGTTTTTT.

The V and J genes are TRBV4-2 and TRBJ2-1; a weak D match, TRBD2 (7 bases). V lost 0 bases, J lost 6 bases, and 15 bases lay in between. CDR3 length: 16 amino acids. CDR1 LGHNA and CDR2 YNFKEQ come from the germline V gene. This chain's CDR3 is CASSQDGGGALNEQFF. The CDR3 DNA reads TGTGCCAGCAGCCAAGACGGAGGGGGGGCCCTCAATGAGCAGTTCTTC.

The chain carries TRBV29-1 and TRBJ1-2; a possible D gene is TRBD1 (6 bases). The V end lost 2 bases, the J end lost 6 bases, and 19 bases lay between the germline ends. The V gene's germline CDR1 is SQVTM and CDR2 ANQGSEA. The CDR3 extends over 15 amino acids. In DNA form, the CDR3 reads TGCAGCGTTGAAAGGGTTACGATCGGGGGCGATGGCTACACCTTC. This gives the protein CSVERVTIGGDGYTF.

In its sample, this clone was seen a few times. The chain joins TRBV6-1 to TRBJ2-5, with 7 bases matching TRBD1. CDR1 MNHNS and CDR2 SASEGT come from the germline V gene. Trimming at V came to 6 bases and at J to 4 bases, leaving 5 bases not matched to a gene. The CDR3 is 13 residues long. The DNA for the CDR3 is TGTGCCAGCAGGGGGACAGTAAGAGAGACCCAGTACTTC. It codes for CASRGTVRETQYF.

The chain joins TRBV2 to TRBJ2-7; 7 bases fit TRBD1. CDR1 is SNHLY, CDR2 FYNNEI, per germline. The CDR3 runs to 12 residues. V was pared by 8 bases and J by 5 bases, with 6 bases of the junction left unmatched. The CDR3 nucleotides are TGTGCCAGCGGGATACAGGGGAACGAGCAGTACTTC. Protein product: CASGIQGNEQYF. Together with reference TRBV2 and TRBJ2-7, the CDR3 gives the full variable domain: EPEVTQTPSHQVTQMGQEVILRCVPISNHLYFYWYRQILGQKVEFLVSFYNNEISEKSEIFDDQFSVERPDGSNFTLKIRSTKLEDSAMYFCASGIQGNEQYFGPGTRLTVT.

The CDR3 protein is CASSRRTEAFF. In DNA form, the CDR3 reads TGTGCCAGTAGTAGGAGAACTGAAGCTTTCTTT. The chain is built from TRBV19 and TRBJ1-1, with D unresolved. Trimming left V 4 bases short and J 5 bases short, with 5 bases between. The CDR3 extends over 11 amino acids. Germline values: CDR1 LNHDA, CDR2 SQIVND (reference sequence).

The chain couples TRBV6-5 to TRBJ2-2; TRBD1 might be the D (6 bases). CDR3 length: 14 amino acids. Germline lookup yields CDR1 MNHEY and CDR2 SVGAGI. With 7 bases removed from V and 6 bases from J, the gap between germline ends came to 15 bases. CDR3 loop: CASTRSGVAGELFF. CDR3 DNA sequence: TGTGCCAGCACGAGGTCAGGGGTGGCCGGGGAGCTGTTTTTT.

This clone has a single count. V gene TRBV28 combines with J gene TRBJ2-7; the D gene is possibly TRBD2 (6 bases). Trimming shortened V by 5 bases and J by 0 bases, and 14 bases separated the two germline ends. Germline V lookup: CDR1 MDHEN, CDR2 SYDVKM. The CDR3 spans 15 residues. CDR3 loop: CASSTPGTFSYEQYF. CDR3 nucleotides: TGTGCCAGCAGTACCCCCGGGACTTTCTCCTACGAGCAGTACTTC.